One TCR beta chain is described in this entry. What it binds is unknown. Profiling relied on immunoSEQ multiplex PCR, and the TCRdb table lists in-frame clones only, not all of them. The profile shows tens of thousands of clones, around nine tenths of them singletons. The germline V and J ends were trimmed by 1 base and 4 bases, with 10 bases remaining between them. This CDR3 contains 14 residues. Germline V gene lookup returns CDR1 SEHNR and CDR2 FQNEAQ (reference sequence). The data stem from a study of T cell responses to AZD1222 COVID-19 vaccine. Overall study results and limits: The reported proportion of spike-specific TCRs targeting unmutated variant regions was nearly half. Vaccine-associated CD4 TCRs ranged over spike, dominating at 160-218 and 743-854. Rises in breadth and depth of Spike-specific TCRs came after two AZD1222 doses.

The chain combines TRBV7-9 with TRBJ1-2; D ambiguous. The source of this sequence is an adult in good health. The sample in question was peripheral blood, obtained on day 0 of MenACWY control vaccination. In DNA, the CDR3 is TGTGCCAGCAGCTTAGAGACTTCTGGCTATGGCTACACCTTC. It codes for CASSLETSGYGYTF. The variable domain in full, with the rest retrieved from reference TRBV7-9 and TRBJ1-2, is DTGVSQNPRHKITKRGQNVTFRCDPISEHNRLYWYRQTLGQGPEFLTYFQNEAQLEKSRLLSDRFSAERPKGSFSTLEIQRTEQGDSAMYLCASSLETSGYGYTFGSGTRLTVV.